This entry lists 22 T cell receptor beta chains sequenced from one sample in a study of long-term antiretroviral therapy in people with HIV. The run of the v3.0 immunoSEQ assay was at survey level. Assay used: immunoSEQ multiplex PCR; TCRdb lists only in-frame clones, some missing. The repertoire includes about 20,000 clones, less than 85% of them detected once, and approximately 14% sits in the top ten. Here the sequenced sample was unsorted PBMCs, taken 2.9 years after starting antiretroviral therapy. The origin of the receptors is a woman in her thirties with HIV.

The chain joins TRBV20-1 to TRBJ2-7, with TRBD1 matching 7 bases. The CDR3 has 11 amino acids. V lost 3 bases to trimming and J lost 12 bases; unmatched junction nucleotides: 8. Germline lookup yields CDR1 DFQATT and CDR2 SNEGSKA (reference sequence). The CDR3 sequence is CSASAGDSMYV. CDR3 DNA sequence: TGCAGTGCTAGTGCAGGGGACAGTATGTACGTC.

V and J are TRBV7-8 and TRBJ2-5; D is uncertain. The CDR3 has 17 residues. The germline gives CDR1 SGHVS, CDR2 FQNEAQ. Trimming cost V 0 bases and J 2 bases, with 16 bases left between them. The CDR3 DNA is TGTGCCAGCAGCTTAGCGCTGATAGGGATGGGACAAGAGACCCAGTACTTC. Translated: CASSLALIGMGQETQYF.

This clone was counted only a few times. The chain links TRBV20-1 to TRBJ2-5; unclear D gene. From germline, CDR1 is DFQATT and CDR2 SNEGSKA (reference sequence). The V and J ends lost 4 bases and 2 bases respectively, with 5 bases between them. The CDR3 runs to 11 residues. The DNA of the CDR3 is TGCAGTGCTATACCTCAAGAGACCCAGTACTTC. Amino acid sequence: CSAIPQETQYF.

In its sample, this clone was seen a few times. The CDR3 DNA is TGTGCCAGCTTGGGTCAGAACACTGAAGCTTTCTTT. Translated, it gives CASLGQNTEAFF. The V call is TRBV7-6, the J call TRBJ1-1, with D unclear. This CDR3 is built from 12 residues. Trimming removed 8 bases at V and 1 base at J, with 8 bases between. From germline, CDR1 is SGHVS and CDR2 FNYEAQ.

The V call is TRBV30, the J call TRBJ1-6; TRBD1 might be the D (6 bases). V was clipped by 5 bases and J by 6 bases, with 17 bases between them. Germline values: CDR1 GTSNPN, CDR2 SVGIG (reference sequence). The CDR3 is made up of 15 amino acids. The CDR3 is CAWGVGRGLNSPLHF. CDR3 nucleotide sequence: TGTGCCTGGGGAGTGGGCAGGGGTCTTAATTCACCCCTCCACTTT.

The rearrangement joins TRBV6-6 to TRBJ2-3; 13 bases match TRBD2. CDR1 and CDR2 (germline): MNHNY, SVGAGI (reference sequence). This CDR3 region has 15 residues. V was pared by 6 bases and J by 4 bases, with 4 bases of the junction left unmatched. Here the CDR3 reads CASSPGLAGPDTQYF. DNA for the CDR3: TGTGCCAGCAGCCCGGGACTAGCGGGGCCAGATACGCAGTATTTT.

This chain joins TRBV6-1 and TRBJ1-1, with D hard to call. Trimming removed 3 bases from V and 11 bases from J, with 13 bases in between. This CDR3 has 12 amino acids. Per the germline V gene, CDR1 is MNHNS and CDR2 is SASEGT. CDR3 bases: TGTGCCAGCAGTGAGGGCGGACGAATTGCTTTCTTT. It is translated as CASSEGGRIAFF.

This chain links TRBV20-1 with TRBJ1-2; a possible D gene is TRBD1 (5 bases). The CDR3 consists of 10 residues. Trimming removed 6 bases at V and 6 bases at J, with 8 bases between. The germline V gene has CDR1 DFQATT and CDR2 SNEGSKA (reference sequence). This chain's CDR3 is CSAPGNGYTF. CDR3 sequence (DNA): TGCAGTGCCCCAGGGAATGGCTACACCTTC.

This rearrangement joins TRBV6-1 to TRBJ1-1, with D perhaps matching TRBD1 (5 bases). The V end was cut by 4 bases, the J end by 6 bases, with 15 bases between. Germline CDR1 reads MNHNS; CDR2 reads SASEGT. CDR3 length equals 14 residues. The CDR3 protein is CASSVGTALPEAFF. Written as DNA, the CDR3 is TGTGCCAGCAGTGTTGGGACGGCTCTCCCTGAAGCTTTCTTT.

This chain links TRBV6-6 with TRBJ2-2; possible D gene TRBD2, 7 bases. V shed 6 bases and J shed 7 bases, with 18 bases lying between them. This CDR3 has 15 amino acids. From germline, CDR1 is MNHNY and CDR2 SVGAGI (reference sequence). The CDR3 DNA reads as TGTGCCAGCAGCCACCTAGTGAGGGGGGGCGGGGAGCTGTTTTTT. Residues: CASSHLVRGGGELFF.

Only one count was recorded for this clone. This chain joins TRBV25-1 and TRBJ1-4, with D possibly TRBD1 on 5 matching bases. The length of the CDR3 is 14 residues. CDR1 and CDR2 from the germline V gene are MGHDK and SYGVNS. V lost 5 bases and J 7 bases, leaving 14 bases between the germline ends. The CDR3 region is CASSPGLGGEKLFF. Here the CDR3 DNA reads TGTGCCAGCAGTCCGGGGCTTGGAGGTGAAAAACTGTTTTTT.

The chain recombines TRBV18 with TRBJ1-3; D is uncertain. This CDR3 contains 14 residues. V was clipped by 6 bases and J by 4 bases, with 13 bases between them. The germline gives CDR1 KGHSH, CDR2 LQKENI. CDR3 sequence (DNA): TGTGCCAGCTCGGCATCTGGTGCCGGAAACACCATATATTTT. Protein: CASSASGAGNTIYF.

A single count supports this clone. The V call is TRBV11-2, the J call TRBJ1-3; 9 bases are a match to TRBD1. Trimming at V came to 6 bases and at J to 2 bases, leaving 5 bases not matched to a gene. CDR3 length: 15 amino acids. Germline CDR1 is SGHAT and CDR2 is FQNNGV. CDR3 nucleotides: TGTGCCAGCAGATATACAGGGGGCGCTGGAAACACCATATATTTT. This codes for CASRYTGGAGNTIYF.

The rearrangement links TRBV15 to TRBJ1-3; D is possibly TRBD1 (6 bases). The CDR3 runs 16 residues. CDR1 is LNHNV, CDR2 YYDKDF, per germline (reference sequence). Trimming took 1 base from V and 0 from J, leaving 10 bases between them. In DNA form, the CDR3 reads TGTGCCACCAGCAGAGTGACAGGACCCTCTGGAAACACCATATATTTT. This gives the protein CATSRVTGPSGNTIYF.

This clone came up once. The CDR3 loop is CASSWDRRRAFF. For the CDR3, the DNA is TGTGCCAGCAGTTGGGACCGTCGGAGAGCTTTCTTT. J is TRBJ1-1 and V is TRBV11-2; TRBD1 is a possible D gene (5 bases). The length of the CDR3 is 12 residues. Trimming cost V 6 bases and J 10 bases, with 15 bases left between them. Germline V lookup: CDR1 SGHAT, CDR2 FQNNGV.

In nucleotides, the CDR3 is TGTGCCAGCAGCAGGACAGGGTGGGACACCGGGGAGCTGTTTTTT. This gives the protein CASSRTGWDTGELFF. This chain joins TRBV5-6 and TRBJ2-2, with 8 bases that match TRBD1. Germline CDR1 reads SGHDT; CDR2 reads YYEEEE. The CDR3 spans 15 residues. V lost 4 bases to trimming and J lost 3 bases; unmatched junction nucleotides: 5.

This clone has only a few counts. The J gene is TRBJ1-1, the V gene TRBV5-1; maybe TRBD1 (5 bases). Germline V gene lookup returns CDR1 SGHRS and CDR2 YFSETQ. Trimming removed 1 base at V and 4 bases at J, with 8 bases between. CDR3 length: 13 residues. The CDR3 DNA follows: TGCGCCAGCAGCTTGTCAGGGACCACTGAAGCTTTCTTT. This gives the protein CASSLSGTTEAFF. Full variable domain (missing parts from reference TRBV5-1 and TRBJ1-1): KAGVTQTPRYLIKTRGQQVTLSCSPISGHRSVSWYQQTPGQGLQFLFEYFSETQRNKGNFPGRFSGRQFSNSRSEMNVSTLELGDSALYLCASSLSGTTEAFFGQGTRLTVV.

The chain has TRBV7-8 and TRBJ1-5; D not certain. The CDR3 runs to 14 residues. Germline values: CDR1 SGHVS, CDR2 FQNEAQ. The V end was cut by 0 bases, the J end by 5 bases, with 8 bases between. The CDR3 region is CASSLARKDQPQHF. Written as DNA, the CDR3 is TGTGCCAGCAGCTTAGCCAGGAAAGATCAGCCCCAGCATTTT.

This clone was seen a handful of times. The gene calls are TRBV27 and TRBJ1-1, with D tentatively TRBD1 (5 bases). V was clipped by 3 bases and J by 6 bases, with 17 bases between them. The length of the CDR3 is 15 residues. Per the germline V gene, CDR1 is MNHEY and CDR2 is SMNVEV (reference sequence). The CDR3 spells CASSFAGGQGAEAFF. In DNA form, the CDR3 reads TGTGCCAGCAGTTTCGCTGGTGGGCAGGGTGCTGAAGCTTTCTTT.

The chain couples TRBV6-1 to TRBJ2-3; TRBD2 matches at 8 bases. The CDR3 sequence is 13 residues long. After removal of 10 bases from V and 4 bases from J, the junction contained 7 bases not matched to a gene. CDR1 is MNHNS and CDR2 is SASEGT in the germline V gene. The CDR3 bases are TGTGCCACGACGGGGGGGGGTTCAGATACGCAGTATTTT. Translating gives CATTGGGSDTQYF.

The V call is TRBV12-5, the J call TRBJ2-2; TRBD1 agrees at 10 bases. There are 13 residues in the CDR3. Per the germline V gene, CDR1 is LGHNT and CDR2 is FRNRAP. Trimming cost V 5 bases and J 6 bases; bases outside gene matches: 0. CDR3 DNA: TGTGCTAGTGGTGGACAGGGGGCCGGGGAGCTGTTTTTT. Amino acid sequence: CASGGQGAGELFF.

V gene TRBV4-1 combines with J gene TRBJ1-1; D is unresolved. Deletions cut 1 base from V and 1 base from J, with 10 bases between. The V gene's germline CDR1 is MGHRA and CDR2 YSYEKL. This CDR3 contains 15 residues. The CDR3 region is CASSQGVRSNTEAFF. For the CDR3, the DNA is TGCGCCAGCAGCCAAGGGGTTCGGTCGAACACTGAAGCTTTCTTT.